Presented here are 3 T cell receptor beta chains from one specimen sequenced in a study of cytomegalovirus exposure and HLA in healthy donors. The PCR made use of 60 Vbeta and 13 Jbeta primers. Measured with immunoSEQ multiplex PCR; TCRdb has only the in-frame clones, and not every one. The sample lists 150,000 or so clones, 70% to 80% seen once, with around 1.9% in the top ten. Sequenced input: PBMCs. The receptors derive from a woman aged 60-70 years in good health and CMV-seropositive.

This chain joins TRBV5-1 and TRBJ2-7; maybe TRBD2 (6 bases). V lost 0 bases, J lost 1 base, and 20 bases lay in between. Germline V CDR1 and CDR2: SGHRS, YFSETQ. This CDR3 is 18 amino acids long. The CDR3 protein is CASSLDSFGGIMSYEQYF. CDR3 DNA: TGCGCCAGCAGCTTGGATAGTTTCGGCGGGATTATGTCCTACGAGCAGTACTTC.

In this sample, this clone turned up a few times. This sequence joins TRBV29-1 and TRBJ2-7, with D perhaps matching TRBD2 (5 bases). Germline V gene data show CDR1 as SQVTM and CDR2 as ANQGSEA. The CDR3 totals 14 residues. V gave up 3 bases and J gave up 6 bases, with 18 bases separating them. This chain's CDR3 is CSVESGQVRGEQYF. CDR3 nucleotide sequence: TGCAGCGTTGAGAGCGGCCAGGTTCGGGGCGAGCAGTACTTC.

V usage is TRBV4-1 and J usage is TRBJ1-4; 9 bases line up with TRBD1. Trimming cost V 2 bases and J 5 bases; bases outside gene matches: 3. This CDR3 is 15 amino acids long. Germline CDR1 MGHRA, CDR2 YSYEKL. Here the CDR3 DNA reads TGCGCCAGCAGCCAACCGGGACAGGGAAATGAAAAACTGTTTTTT. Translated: CASSQPGQGNEKLFF.